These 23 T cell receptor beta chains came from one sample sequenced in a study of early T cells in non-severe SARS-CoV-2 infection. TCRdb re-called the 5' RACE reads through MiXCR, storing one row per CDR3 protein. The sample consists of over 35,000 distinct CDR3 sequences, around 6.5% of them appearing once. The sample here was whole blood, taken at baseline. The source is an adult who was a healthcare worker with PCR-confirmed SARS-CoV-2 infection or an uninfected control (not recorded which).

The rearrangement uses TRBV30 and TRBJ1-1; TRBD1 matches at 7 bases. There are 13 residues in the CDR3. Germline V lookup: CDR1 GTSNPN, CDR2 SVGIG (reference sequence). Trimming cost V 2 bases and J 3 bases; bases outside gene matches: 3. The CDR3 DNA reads TGTGCCTGGAGTCCGCAGGGGGACACTGAAGCTTTCTTT. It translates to CAWSPQGDTEAFF.

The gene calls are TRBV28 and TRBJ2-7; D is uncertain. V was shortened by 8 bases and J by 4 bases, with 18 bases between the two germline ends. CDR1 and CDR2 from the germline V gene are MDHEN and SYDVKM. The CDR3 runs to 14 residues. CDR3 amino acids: CASLASQARYEQYF. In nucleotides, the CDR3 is TGTGCCAGCCTGGCCTCCCAAGCAAGGTACGAGCAGTACTTC.

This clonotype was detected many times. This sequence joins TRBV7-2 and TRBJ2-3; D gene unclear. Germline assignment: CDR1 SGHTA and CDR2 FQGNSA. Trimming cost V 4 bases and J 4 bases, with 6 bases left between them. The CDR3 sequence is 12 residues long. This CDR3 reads CASSSPSDTQYF. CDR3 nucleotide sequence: TGTGCCAGCAGCTCCCCCTCAGATACGCAGTATTTT.

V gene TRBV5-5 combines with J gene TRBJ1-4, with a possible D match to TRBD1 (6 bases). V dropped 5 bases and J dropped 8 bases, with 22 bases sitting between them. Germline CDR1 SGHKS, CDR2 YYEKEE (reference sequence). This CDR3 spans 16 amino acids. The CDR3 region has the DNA TGTGCCAGCAGAGTGGGTATGACATACAGGGAGGAAAAACTGTTTTTT. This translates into CASRVGMTYREEKLFF.

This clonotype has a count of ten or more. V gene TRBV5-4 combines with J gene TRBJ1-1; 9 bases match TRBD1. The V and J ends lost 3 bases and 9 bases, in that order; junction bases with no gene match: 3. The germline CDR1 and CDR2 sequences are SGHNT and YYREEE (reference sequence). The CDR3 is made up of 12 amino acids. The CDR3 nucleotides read TGTGCCAGCAGCTGGGGACAGGGTAAAGCTTTCTTT. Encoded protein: CASSWGQGKAFF. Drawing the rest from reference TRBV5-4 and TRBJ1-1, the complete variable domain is ETGVTQSPTHLIKTRGQQVTLRCSSQSGHNTVSWYQQALGQGPQFIFQYYREEENGRGNFPPRFSGLQFPNYSSELNVNALELDDSALYLCASSWGQGKAFFGQGTRLTVV.

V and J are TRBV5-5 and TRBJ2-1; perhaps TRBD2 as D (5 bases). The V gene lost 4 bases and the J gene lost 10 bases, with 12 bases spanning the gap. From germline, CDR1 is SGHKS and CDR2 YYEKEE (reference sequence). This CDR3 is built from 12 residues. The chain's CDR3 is CASSPGRQEQFF. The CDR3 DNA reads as TGTGCCAGCAGCCCGGGAAGGCAGGAGCAGTTCTTC.

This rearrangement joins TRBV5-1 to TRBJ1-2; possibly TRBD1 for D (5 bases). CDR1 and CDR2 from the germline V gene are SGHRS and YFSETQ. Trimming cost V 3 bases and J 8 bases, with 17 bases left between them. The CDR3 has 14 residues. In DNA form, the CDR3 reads TGCGCCAGCAGCTCCGCTACAGGAGGTCACGGCTACACCTTC. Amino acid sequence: CASSSATGGHGYTF.

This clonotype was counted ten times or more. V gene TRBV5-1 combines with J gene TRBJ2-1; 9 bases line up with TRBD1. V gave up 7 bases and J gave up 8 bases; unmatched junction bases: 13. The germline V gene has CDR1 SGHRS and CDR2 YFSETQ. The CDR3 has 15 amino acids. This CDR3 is CASAWAGQGEYEQFF. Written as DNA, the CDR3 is TGCGCCAGCGCGTGGGCGGGACAGGGAGAGTATGAGCAGTTCTTC.

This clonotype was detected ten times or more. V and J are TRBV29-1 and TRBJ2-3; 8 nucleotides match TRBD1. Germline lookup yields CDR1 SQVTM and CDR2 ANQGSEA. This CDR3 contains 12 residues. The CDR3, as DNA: TGCAGTTCACAGGGGGTGACAGATACGCAGTATTTT. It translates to CSSQGVTDTQYF.

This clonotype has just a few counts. CDR3 sequence reads: CASSLLAGAFGEQYF. The CDR3 DNA reads as TGTGCCAGCAGCTTACTAGCGGGGGCCTTTGGTGAGCAGTACTTC. The chain is built from TRBV7-6 and TRBJ2-7; 10 bases fit TRBD2. The ends lost 2 bases at V and 7 bases at J; junction bases unmatched: 8. From germline, CDR1 is SGHVS and CDR2 FNYEAQ. This CDR3 is built from 15 residues.

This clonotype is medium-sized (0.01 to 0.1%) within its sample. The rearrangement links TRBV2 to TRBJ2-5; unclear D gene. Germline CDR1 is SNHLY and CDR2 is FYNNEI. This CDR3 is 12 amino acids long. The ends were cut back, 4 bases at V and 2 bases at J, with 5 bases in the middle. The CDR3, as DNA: TGTGCCAGCAGTGGGTTACAAGAGACCCAGTACTTC. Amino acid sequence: CASSGLQETQYF.

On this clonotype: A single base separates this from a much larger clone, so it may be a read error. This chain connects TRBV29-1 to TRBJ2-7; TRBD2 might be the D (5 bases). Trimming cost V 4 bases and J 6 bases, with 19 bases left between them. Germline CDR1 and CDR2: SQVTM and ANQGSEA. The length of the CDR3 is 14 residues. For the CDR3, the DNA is TGCAGCGTTGCAGCCGGGTCTAGCAAAGGCGAGCAGTACTTC. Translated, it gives CSVAAGSSKGEQYF.

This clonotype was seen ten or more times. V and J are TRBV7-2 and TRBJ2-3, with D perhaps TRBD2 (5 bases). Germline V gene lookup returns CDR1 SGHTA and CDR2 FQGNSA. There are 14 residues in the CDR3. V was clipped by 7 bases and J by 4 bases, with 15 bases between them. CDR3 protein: CASIGVGLADTQYF. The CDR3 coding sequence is TGTGCCAGCATCGGGGTGGGCTTGGCAGATACGCAGTATTTT.

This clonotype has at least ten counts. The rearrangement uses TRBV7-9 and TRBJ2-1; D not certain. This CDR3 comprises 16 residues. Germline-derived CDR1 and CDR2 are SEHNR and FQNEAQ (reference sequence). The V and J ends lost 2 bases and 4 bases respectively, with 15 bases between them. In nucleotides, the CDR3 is TGTGCCAGCAGCTTATTCTCACCACCCGATTACAATGAGCAGTTCTTC. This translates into CASSLFSPPDYNEQFF.

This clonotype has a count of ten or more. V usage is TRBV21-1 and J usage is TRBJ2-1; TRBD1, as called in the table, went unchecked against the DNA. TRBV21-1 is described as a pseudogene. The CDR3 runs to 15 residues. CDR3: CASSPRFRQFIGQFF. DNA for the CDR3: TGTGCCAGCAGCCCTCGGTTCCGACAGTTCATCGGGCAGTTCTTC.

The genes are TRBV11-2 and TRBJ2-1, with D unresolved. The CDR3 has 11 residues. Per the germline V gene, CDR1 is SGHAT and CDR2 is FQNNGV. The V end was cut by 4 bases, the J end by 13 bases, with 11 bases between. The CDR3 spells CASSSQLIQFF. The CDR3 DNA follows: TGTGCCAGCAGCTCGCAACTAATTCAGTTCTTC.

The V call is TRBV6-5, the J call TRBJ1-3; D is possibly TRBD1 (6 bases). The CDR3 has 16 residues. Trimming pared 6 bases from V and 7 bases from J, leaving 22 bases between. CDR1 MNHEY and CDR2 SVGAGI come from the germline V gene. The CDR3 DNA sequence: TGTGCCAGCAGCCGGTACGGACAGCTTAATGGGAACACCATATATTTT. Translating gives CASSRYGQLNGNTIYF.

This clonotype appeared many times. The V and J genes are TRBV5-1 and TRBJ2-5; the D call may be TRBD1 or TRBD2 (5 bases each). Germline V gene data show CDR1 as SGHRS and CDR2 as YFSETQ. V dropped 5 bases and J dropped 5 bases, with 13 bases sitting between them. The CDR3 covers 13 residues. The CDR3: CASRGTGLETQYF. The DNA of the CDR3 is TGCGCCAGCAGAGGGACGGGATTGGAGACCCAGTACTTC.

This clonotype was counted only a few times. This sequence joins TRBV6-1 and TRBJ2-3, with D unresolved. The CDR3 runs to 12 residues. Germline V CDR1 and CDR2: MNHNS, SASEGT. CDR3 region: CTHTDSTDTQYF. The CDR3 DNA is TGTACCCACACGGATTCCACAGATACGCAGTATTTT.

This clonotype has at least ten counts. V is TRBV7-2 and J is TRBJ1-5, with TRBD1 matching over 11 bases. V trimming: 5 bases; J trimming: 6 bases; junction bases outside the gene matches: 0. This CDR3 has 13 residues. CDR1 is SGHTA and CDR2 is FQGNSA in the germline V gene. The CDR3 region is CASSGTGGQPQHF. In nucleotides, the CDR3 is TGTGCCAGCAGCGGGACAGGGGGTCAGCCCCAGCATTTT.

The DNA for the CDR3 is TGCGCCAGCAGCTTGGCCGGCCCCAAGGCACTTTCCTACAATGAGCAGTTCTTC. Its translation is CASSLAGPKALSYNEQFF. V gene TRBV5-1 combines with J gene TRBJ2-1, with D unresolved. Germline CDR1 and CDR2: SGHRS and YFSETQ. This CDR3 has 18 residues. The ends were cut back, 0 bases at V and 1 base at J, with 17 bases in the middle.

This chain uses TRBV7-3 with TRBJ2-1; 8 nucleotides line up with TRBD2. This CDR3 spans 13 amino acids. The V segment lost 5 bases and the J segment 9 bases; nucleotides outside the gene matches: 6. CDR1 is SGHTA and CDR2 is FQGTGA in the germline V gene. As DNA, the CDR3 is TGTGCCAGCAGCCCGGGACTAGGTGGTGAGCAGTTCTTC. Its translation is CASSPGLGGEQFF.

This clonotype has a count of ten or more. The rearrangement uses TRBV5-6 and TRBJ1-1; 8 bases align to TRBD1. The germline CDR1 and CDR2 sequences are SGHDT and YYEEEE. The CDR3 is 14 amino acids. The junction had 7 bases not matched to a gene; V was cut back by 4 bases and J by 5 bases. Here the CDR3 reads CASSRTGGSTEAFF. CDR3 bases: TGTGCCAGCAGCAGAACAGGGGGATCGACTGAAGCTTTCTTT.